This passage covers 17 T cell receptor beta chains from one sample sequenced in a study of PD-1 blockade in classical Hodgkin lymphoma. Every patient relapsed after autologous stem cell transplantation, and brentuximab vedotin exposure varied. Here immunoSEQ multiplex PCR was the method, and the copy in TCRdb shows in-frame clones only, minus some. The table includes about 41,000 clones, 76% detected once. The specimen comprised peripheral blood mononuclear cells (PBMCs), sampled at baseline. The receptor source for this set is a human donor with classical Hodgkin lymphoma.

The chain's CDR3 is CASSLVLANTGELFF. Written as DNA, the CDR3 is TGTGCCAGCAGCTTAGTACTAGCGAACACCGGGGAGCTGTTTTTT. The rearrangement joins TRBV7-2 to TRBJ2-2; the D gene is possibly TRBD2 (5 bases). The germline gives CDR1 SGHTA, CDR2 FQGNSA. The CDR3 loop spans 15 amino acids. With 1 base removed from V and 0 bases from J, the gap between germline ends came to 6 bases. The full variable domain, with the rest looked up from reference TRBV7-2 and TRBJ2-2, is GAGVSQSPSNKVTEKGKDVELRCDPISGHTALYWYRQSLGQGLEFLIYFQGNSAPDKSGLPSDRFSAERTGGSVSTLTIQRTQQEDSAVYLCASSLVLANTGELFFGEGSRLTVL.

The chain couples TRBV7-8 to TRBJ1-5, with D possibly being TRBD1 (5 bases). Germline CDR1 is SGHVS and CDR2 is FQNEAQ. V shed 3 bases and J shed 4 bases, with 16 bases lying between them. The CDR3 runs 16 residues. The CDR3 DNA reads as TGTGCCAGCAGCTTGGGTCAGGGATTTCCAAATCAGCCCCAGCATTTT. Translation: CASSLGQGFPNQPQHF.

The V call is TRBV14, the J call TRBJ2-2; maybe TRBD2 (5 bases). The CDR3 sequence is 18 residues long. Germline-derived CDR1 and CDR2 are SGHDN and FVKESK. V shed 0 bases and J shed 2 bases, with 16 bases lying between them. The CDR3 nucleotides read TGTGCCAGCAGCCAAGATAGGAGGACTTATCTAAACACCGGGGAGCTGTTTTTT. Its translation: CASSQDRRTYLNTGELFF.

The rearrangement joins TRBV14 to TRBJ1-2; D remains unclear. Germline values: CDR1 SGHDN, CDR2 FVKESK. The V end was cut by 3 bases, the J end by 8 bases, with 13 bases between. The CDR3 runs 13 residues. CDR3 amino acids: CASSQNPVGGYTF. The CDR3 nucleotides read TGTGCCAGCAGCCAGAACCCAGTGGGGGGCTACACCTTC. The whole variable domain, remainder taken from reference TRBV14 and TRBJ1-2, is EAGVTQFPSHSVIEKGQTVTLRCDPISGHDNLYWYRRVMGKEIKFLLHFVKESKQDESGMPNNRFLAERTGGTYSTLKVQPAELEDSGVYFCASSQNPVGGYTFGSGTRLTVV.

DNA of the CDR3: TGTGCCAGCACCCCCGGAAAGGGGGGCTACACCTTC. Its protein is CASTPGKGGYTF. This chain uses TRBV25-1 with TRBJ1-2; D is possibly TRBD1 (5 bases). The CDR3 has 12 amino acids. CDR1 and CDR2 (germline): MGHDK, SYGVNS. Trimming took off 7 bases at V and 8 bases at J, with 14 bases between the two ends.

The chain uses TRBV6-1 and TRBJ2-7; tentatively, D is TRBD1 (6 bases). Germline values: CDR1 MNHNS, CDR2 SASEGT. The germline V and J ends were trimmed by 7 bases and 3 bases, with 13 bases remaining between them. CDR3 length: 13 amino acids. The CDR3 DNA reads as TGTGCCAGCACGAGACCAGGGGTCTACGAGCAGTACTTC. Its translation: CASTRPGVYEQYF.

The chain uses TRBV11-2 and TRBJ1-4; D not certain. Germline lookup yields CDR1 SGHAT and CDR2 FQNNGV. V lost 2 bases and J lost 5, with 15 bases in between. The CDR3 is 16 amino acids. The CDR3 protein is CASSLKLAGDNEKLFF. The CDR3 DNA follows: TGTGCCAGCAGCTTAAAATTGGCAGGCGACAATGAAAAACTGTTTTTT.

The V gene is TRBV27, the J gene TRBJ2-6; no clear D gene. V lost 4 bases to trimming and J lost 0 bases, with 13 bases between them. Germline-derived CDR1 and CDR2 are MNHEY and SMNVEV (reference sequence). There are 17 residues in the CDR3. CDR3 sequence: CASSSKQSHSGANVLTF. The CDR3 DNA follows: TGTGCCAGCAGTTCAAAACAGAGTCACTCTGGGGCCAACGTCCTGACTTTC.

This clone was seen more than once but under ten times. The chain combines TRBV7-9 with TRBJ1-5; 7 nucleotides match TRBD1. CDR1 and CDR2 (germline): SEHNR, FQNEAQ (reference sequence). The V gene end was trimmed by 5 bases and the J gene end by 2 bases; junction bases not matched to a gene: 3. The CDR3 consists of 14 residues. CDR3 nucleotides: TGTGCCAGCAGCCCCGGACAGGGCAATCAGCCCCAGCATTTT. This translates into CASSPGQGNQPQHF. The full variable domain, in which reference TRBV7-9 and TRBJ1-5 provide the parts outside the CDR3, is DTGVSQNPRHKITKRGQNVTFRCDPISEHNRLYWYRQTLGQGPEFLTYFQNEAQLEKSRLLSDRFSAERPKGSFSTLEIQRTEQGDSAMYLCASSPGQGNQPQHFGDGTRLSIL.

V is TRBV7-3 and J is TRBJ1-1, with D possibly being TRBD1 (5 bases). Trimming pared 2 bases from V and 3 bases from J, leaving 16 bases between. The CDR3 contains 16 residues. Germline values: CDR1 SGHTA, CDR2 FQGTGA. The CDR3 sequence is CASSLFPGLEDTEAFF. The CDR3 DNA sequence: TGTGCCAGCAGCTTATTCCCAGGGCTTGAGGACACTGAAGCTTTCTTT. Combining the CDR3 with reference TRBV7-3 and TRBJ1-1 gives the whole variable domain GAGVSQTPSNKVTEKGKYVELRCDPISGHTALYWYRQSLGQGPEFLIYFQGTGAADDSGLPNDRFFAVRPEGSVSTLKIQRTERGDSAVYLCASSLFPGLEDTEAFFGQGTRLTVV.

This chain uses TRBV7-6 with TRBJ2-2; no definite D call. CDR1 is SGHVS, CDR2 FNYEAQ, per germline. Trimming shortened V by 6 bases and J by 4 bases, and 12 bases separated the two germline ends. The CDR3 is 14 residues long. CDR3: CASSFTRTTGELFF. The CDR3 DNA follows: TGTGCCAGCAGTTTCACCCGGACCACCGGGGAGCTGTTTTTT.

The V call is TRBV6-6, the J call TRBJ1-4; a weak D match, TRBD1 (5 bases). The length of the CDR3 is 13 residues. Germline assignment: CDR1 MNHNY and CDR2 SVGAGI (reference sequence). Trimming took 6 bases from V and 10 from J, leaving 15 bases between them. CDR3 coding DNA: TGTGCCAGCAGCCCCCAGGGTTGGGGAAAACTGTTTTTT. Encoded protein: CASSPQGWGKLFF.

The chain carries TRBV5-1 and TRBJ2-3; TRBD2 matches 7 bases. J was trimmed by 0 bases and V by 4 bases; bases with no gene match: 8. This CDR3 has 16 residues. The germline CDR1 and CDR2 sequences are SGHRS and YFSETQ. CDR3 bases: TGCGCCAGCAGCCCCCGGGGTAGCGGGAGCACAGATACGCAGTATTTT. Translating gives CASSPRGSGSTDTQYF.

The V call is TRBV18, the J call TRBJ1-1, with D uncertain. V gave up 0 bases and J gave up 5 bases, with 7 bases separating them. Germline V gene lookup returns CDR1 KGHSH and CDR2 LQKENI. The CDR3 length is 13 residues. The CDR3 nucleotides are TGTGCCAGCTCACCACCGATGGGGACTGAAGCTTTCTTT. Its translation: CASSPPMGTEAFF.

The chain joins TRBV6-6 to TRBJ2-7; D ambiguous. From germline, CDR1 is MNHNY and CDR2 SVGAGI (reference sequence). CDR3 length: 16 amino acids. V dropped 2 bases and J dropped 2 bases, with 16 bases sitting between them. CDR3 in amino acids: CASSYGPTELTYEQYF. DNA of the CDR3: TGTGCCAGCAGTTACGGGCCGACGGAGTTGACCTACGAGCAGTACTTC.

The chain recombines TRBV9 with TRBJ2-3; D ambiguous. V was trimmed by 1 base and J by 2 bases, leaving 8 bases between them. CDR3 length equals 14 residues. Germline-derived CDR1 and CDR2 are SGDLS and YYNGEE. The CDR3 region has the DNA TGTGCCAGCAGCGTACTCGAGTACACAGATACGCAGTATTTT. Translating gives CASSVLEYTDTQYF.

The chain employs TRBV28 and TRBJ1-1, with a possible D match to TRBD1 (5 bases). V was cut by 3 bases and J by 6 bases, with 14 bases left in between. The CDR3 length is 14 residues. Germline lookup yields CDR1 MDHEN and CDR2 SYDVKM. The CDR3 nucleotides read TGTGCCAGCAGTTTGGGACTCGGGGTTTCTGAAGCTTTCTTT. Protein product: CASSLGLGVSEAFF.